One and the same sample provided the 26 T cell receptor beta chains below, sequenced in a study of control samples from healthy donors and cancer patients. Clones were read by immunoSEQ multiplex PCR, and TCRdb kept only the in-frame ones, dropping some. The ten top clones account for roughly 2%, within a sample of some 190,000 clones. The sequencing input was blood. The receptors come from a woman aged 25 to 39 in good health.

CDR3 residues: CASSQEMRAKNIQYF. In DNA, the CDR3 is TGCGCCAGCAGCCAAGAGATGCGAGCCAAAAACATTCAGTACTTC. This chain uses TRBV4-3 with TRBJ2-4; D unresolved. This CDR3 has 15 residues. Per the germline V gene, CDR1 is LGHNA and CDR2 is YSLEER. V lost 0 bases and J 0 bases, leaving 6 bases between the germline ends.

This CDR3 reads CASSYTGLNTEAFF. In DNA form, the CDR3 reads TGTGCCAGCAGTTATACAGGGTTGAACACTGAAGCTTTCTTT. This chain uses TRBV6-5 with TRBJ1-1, with TRBD1 as a possible D gene (6 bases). V was shortened by 3 bases and J by 0 bases, with 8 bases between the two germline ends. CDR3 size: 14 residues. Germline CDR1 is MNHEY and CDR2 is SVGAGI.

The CDR3 sequence is CASSLASGYEQYF. CDR3 nucleotides: TGCGCCAGCAGCTTGGCATCAGGCTACGAGCAGTACTTC. The rearrangement uses TRBV5-1 and TRBJ2-7; D call uncertain. The CDR3 has 13 residues. CDR1 and CDR2 (germline): SGHRS, YFSETQ. V was pared by 0 bases and J by 3 bases, with 7 bases between.

The V gene is TRBV16, the J gene TRBJ1-2; D remains unclear. Germline loops: CDR1 KGHSY, CDR2 FQNENV. The CDR3 contains 12 residues. The germline V and J ends were trimmed by 1 base and 4 bases, with 4 bases remaining between them. The CDR3 nucleotides read TGTGCCAGCAGCCAATTGGGCTATGGCTACACCTTC. Encoded protein: CASSQLGYGYTF.

This chain connects TRBV20-1 to TRBJ1-1; no clear D gene. This CDR3 comprises 12 residues. Germline-derived CDR1 and CDR2 are DFQATT and SNEGSKA (reference sequence). The ends were cut back, 3 bases at V and 6 bases at J, with 11 bases in the middle. The DNA of the CDR3 is TGCAGTGCTAGTGGGGTGGACGCTGAAGCTTTCTTT. Translated: CSASGVDAEAFF.

The gene calls are TRBV12-3 or TRBV12-4 and TRBJ2-3; no clear D gene. The ends were cut back, 6 bases at V and 0 bases at J, with 1 base in the middle. The CDR3 has 11 residues. CDR3 nucleotide sequence: TGTGCCAGCAGAAGCACAGATACGCAGTATTTT. It translates to CASRSTDTQYF.

This sequence joins TRBV5-1 and TRBJ1-1; D might be TRBD1 (5 bases). V was shortened by 4 bases and J by 4 bases, with 11 bases between the two germline ends. The CDR3 spans 13 residues. Germline V gene sequence: CDR1 SGHRS, CDR2 YFSETQ. CDR3 sequence (DNA): TGCGCCAGCAGCCAGGGCGGTGGCACTGAAGCTTTCTTT. Amino acids: CASSQGGGTEAFF.

The genes are TRBV29-1 and TRBJ2-2; D gene unclear. The CDR3 is 14 residues long. Deletions cut 5 bases from V and 1 base from J, with 11 bases between. Per germline, CDR1 SQVTM and CDR2 ANQGSEA. The CDR3 region is CSVLGAVNTGELFF. The CDR3 DNA reads TGCAGCGTTCTGGGTGCAGTGAACACCGGGGAGCTGTTTTTT.

V is TRBV14 and J is TRBJ2-1, with 7 bases matching TRBD1. This CDR3 spans 15 amino acids. Per the germline V gene, CDR1 is SGHDN and CDR2 is FVKESK. Losses at the gene ends were 5 bases for V and 6 bases for J; bases not matched to a gene: 10. CDR3 sequence reads: CASSYRQGFTNEQFF. The CDR3 DNA sequence: TGTGCCAGCAGCTACAGACAGGGATTTACCAATGAGCAGTTCTTC.

This chain joins TRBV30 and TRBJ1-3; 11 bases align to TRBD1. V lost 2 bases to trimming and J lost 0 bases; unmatched junction nucleotides: 6. This CDR3 is 17 amino acids long. Germline V gives CDR1 GTSNPN, CDR2 SVGIG (reference sequence). CDR3 bases: TGTGCCTGGAGTTGGGACAGGGGGACGAGCTCTGGAAACACCATATATTTT. This sequence encodes CAWSWDRGTSSGNTIYF.

The chain has TRBV3-1 (or the pseudogene TRBV3-2) and TRBJ2-5; tentatively, D is TRBD2 (5 bases). Trimming shortened V by 0 bases and J by 11 bases, and 19 bases separated the two germline ends. The CDR3 consists of 15 residues. CDR1 is LGHDT, CDR2 YNNKEL, per germline (reference sequence). The CDR3 spells CASSQESARRTCQYF. The CDR3 DNA sequence: TGTGCCAGCAGCCAAGAATCGGCCAGGAGGACTTGTCAGTACTTC.

The chain employs TRBV5-4 and TRBJ2-3; TRBD2 might be the D (5 bases). Trimming took 0 bases from V and 0 from J, leaving 14 bases between them. This CDR3 region has 17 residues. Germline V CDR1 and CDR2: SGHNT, YYREEE (reference sequence). This CDR3 is CASSLALGGPSTDTQYF. The CDR3 DNA sequence: TGTGCCAGCAGCTTGGCCTTAGGCGGGCCAAGCACAGATACGCAGTATTTT.

The V gene is TRBV7-8, the J gene TRBJ2-7; D remains ambiguous. V was pared by 5 bases and J by 4 bases, with 9 bases between. Germline V gene lookup returns CDR1 SGHVS and CDR2 FQNEAQ. CDR3 length: 12 residues. CDR3 amino acids: CASSPQTYEQYF. The CDR3 nucleotides read TGTGCCAGCAGCCCCCAAACTTACGAGCAGTACTTC.

This rearrangement joins TRBV6-5 to TRBJ2-1; D not resolved. Trimming removed 2 bases at V and 7 bases at J, with 3 bases between. The CDR3 spans 11 residues. Germline CDR1 and CDR2: MNHEY and SVGAGI. CDR3 nucleotide sequence: TGTGCCAGCAGTTACGAGAATGAGCAGTTCTTC. This translates into CASSYENEQFF.

This chain uses TRBV19 with TRBJ1-5; D is ambiguous. CDR1 and CDR2 (germline): LNHDA, SQIVND (reference sequence). V was pared by 7 bases and J by 3 bases, with 10 bases between. The length of the CDR3 is 13 residues. The CDR3, as DNA: TGTGCCAGTACCCAGGTGAACAATCAGCCCCAGCATTTT. It specifies CASTQVNNQPQHF.

CDR3 nucleotides: TGTGCCAGCAGTGACATCCTTAGGCGTGGGGCATCTGATACGCAGTATTTT. It encodes CASSDILRRGASDTQYF. V usage is TRBV2 and J usage is TRBJ2-3; a weak D match, TRBD1 (5 bases). V was trimmed by 3 bases and J by 6 bases, leaving 22 bases between them. The CDR3 totals 17 residues. Germline V gene data show CDR1 as SNHLY and CDR2 as FYNNEI.

The chain combines TRBV15 with TRBJ2-7, with D perhaps matching TRBD1 or TRBD2 (5 bases each). V was pared by 3 bases and J by 4 bases, with 16 bases between. Per the germline V gene, CDR1 is LNHNV and CDR2 is YYDKDF (reference sequence). This CDR3 spans 15 amino acids. CDR3 residues: CATSSRRDGYYEQYF. In DNA form, the CDR3 reads TGTGCCACCAGCAGTCGCCGGGACGGTTATTACGAGCAGTACTTC.

The genes are TRBV28 and TRBJ1-5, with D perhaps TRBD1 (6 bases). This CDR3 contains 15 residues. V lost 7 bases and J 1 base, leaving 14 bases between the germline ends. Germline-derived CDR1 and CDR2 are MDHEN and SYDVKM. The CDR3 DNA follows: TGTGCCAGCAACGTACAGGGTAGGAGCAATCAGCCCCAGCATTTT. This gives the protein CASNVQGRSNQPQHF.

This chain connects TRBV11-3 to TRBJ1-1; no definite D call. The CDR3 spans 13 residues. The germline V gene has CDR1 SGHNT and CDR2 YENEEA. V was pared by 3 bases and J by 1 base, with 6 bases between. CDR3 coding DNA: TGTGCCAGCAGCTTCCAAGGGAACACTGAAGCTTTCTTT. Its protein is CASSFQGNTEAFF.

The CDR3 here is CAISESGQGAGGYTF. In DNA form, the CDR3 reads TGTGCCATCAGTGAGTCAGGACAGGGGGCAGGTGGCTACACCTTC. This chain links TRBV10-3 with TRBJ1-2; TRBD1 agrees at 11 bases. Unmatched junction bases numbered 4, after V lost 0 bases and J lost 7 bases. There are 15 residues in the CDR3. Germline values: CDR1 ENHRY, CDR2 SYGVKD.

This chain uses TRBV11-2 with TRBJ1-1, with TRBD1 as a possible D gene (6 bases). The germline V gene has CDR1 SGHAT and CDR2 FQNNGV. The germline V and J ends were trimmed by 6 bases and 5 bases, with 22 bases remaining between them. The CDR3 totals 16 residues. CDR3 protein: CASREGRGRPLTEAFF. CDR3 nucleotide sequence: TGTGCCAGCAGGGAAGGTAGGGGGAGGCCTTTGACTGAAGCTTTCTTT.

The CDR3 loop reads CASSQDIRPGAKNIQYF. DNA for the CDR3: TGTGCCAGCAGCCAGGACATTCGGCCGGGAGCCAAAAACATTCAGTACTTC. The chain combines TRBV3-1 (or the pseudogene TRBV3-2) with TRBJ2-4; D is perhaps TRBD1 (5 bases). The ends were cut back, 3 bases at V and 0 bases at J, with 15 bases in the middle. This CDR3 is built from 17 residues. Germline V lookup: CDR1 LGHDT, CDR2 YNNKEL (reference sequence).

V usage is TRBV7-8 and J usage is TRBJ1-1, with 7 bases matching TRBD1. CDR1 is SGHVS, CDR2 FQNEAQ, per germline. With 3 bases clipped from V and 7 bases from J, the junction kept 14 bases outside the gene matches. The CDR3 is made up of 16 amino acids. The DNA of the CDR3 is TGTGCCAGCAGCTTCGACAGGGTTCTGGCGAATAATGAAGCTTTCTTT. This encodes CASSFDRVLANNEAFF.

Points on this clone: The same CDR3 can be traced to other DNA sequences in this sample. The genes are TRBV3-1 (or the pseudogene TRBV3-2) and TRBJ1-5; D remains unclear. The germline V gene has CDR1 LGHDT and CDR2 YNNKEL (reference sequence). Trimming took off 0 bases at V and 7 bases at J, with 7 bases between the two ends. The length of the CDR3 is 13 residues. The CDR3 sequence is CASSQDRGQPQHF. The CDR3 DNA is TGTGCCAGCAGCCAAGATCGTGGCCAGCCCCAGCATTTT.

The V call is TRBV7-9, the J call TRBJ2-2, with TRBD1 identical over 9 bases. The CDR3 is 15 residues long. Trimming at V came to 7 bases and at J to 6 bases, leaving 9 bases not matched to a gene. The germline gives CDR1 SEHNR, CDR2 FQNEAQ (reference sequence). CDR3 loop: CASNQGQGVAGELFF. The CDR3 DNA follows: TGTGCCAGCAACCAGGGACAGGGAGTAGCCGGGGAGCTGTTTTTT. Filled out from reference TRBV7-9 and TRBJ2-2, the complete variable domain reads DTGVSQNPRHKITKRGQNVTFRCDPISEHNRLYWYRQTLGQGPEFLTYFQNEAQLEKSRLLSDRFSAERPKGSFSTLEIQRTEQGDSAMYLCASNQGQGVAGELFFGEGSRLTVL.

This chain joins TRBV6-5 and TRBJ1-4, with TRBD1 matching over 7 bases. This CDR3 region has 12 residues. Germline CDR1 reads MNHEY; CDR2 reads SVGAGI. V was clipped by 5 bases and J by 6 bases; unmatched bases: 0. CDR3 amino acids: CASSTGDEKLFF. DNA for the CDR3: TGTGCCAGCAGTACAGGGGATGAAAAACTGTTTTTT.